This is a list of T cell receptor beta chains from one sample in a study of T cells in Graves' hyperthyroidism and ophthalmopathy. TCRdb ran MiXCR on the multiplex PCR reads and lists one entry per CDR3 protein. The sample yields about 400,000 distinct CDR3 sequences, approximately 25% seen once. The sample was blood. These receptors all stem from a man aged 50 to 60 with Graves' hyperthyroidism. Both conserved end residues are part of each CDR3. Each record gives: D gene, clone size, J gene, V gene, CDR3 DNA, CDR3 protein. The D gene is left open where the match is weak. The size of a clone is reported for some rows only, either as once, few or many, or as a class for expanded clones.

- | - | TRBJ2-7 | TRBV28 | TGTGCCAGCAGTTCCCACGGCTCCTACAATGAGCAGTACTTC | CASSSHGSYNEQYF
- | - | TRBJ1-1 | TRBV20-1 | TGCAGTGTGAAGAGACGCAGCACTGAAGCTTTCTTT | CSVKRRSTEAFF
- | few | TRBJ1-6 | TRBV27 | TGTGCCAGCAGTGGTGCAGGGTATAATTCACCCCTCCACTTT | CASSGAGYNSPLHF
- | few | TRBJ2-1 | TRBV20-1 | TGCAGTGCTAGCTTTGGGCAGGGGATGGATGAGCAGTTCTTC | CSASFGQGMDEQFF
TRBD2 | few | TRBJ2-2 | TRBV5-6 | TGTGCCAGCAGCTTGGTTAGGACTAGCGGCACCGGGGAGCTGTTTTTT | CASSLVRTSGTGELFF
TRBD2 | - | TRBJ2-1 | TRBV20-1 | TGCAGTGCTGGACTAGCGGGAGTACGTGAGCAGTTCTTC | CSAGLAGVREQFF
- | - | TRBJ1-1 | TRBV7-9 | TGTGCCAGCAGCCGTCACGGAGGGGCTGAAGCTTTCTTT | CASSRHGGAEAFF
- | - | TRBJ2-7 | TRBV6-1 | TGTGCCAGCAGTCCATGGCAGGGACAAACCTACGAGCAGTACTTC | CASSPWQGQTYEQYF
TRBD2 | - | TRBJ2-5 | TRBV6-1 | TGTGCCAGCGCGGGGGGGGATGAGACCCAGTACTTC | CASAGGDETQYF
TRBD2 | - | TRBJ2-3 | TRBV27 | TGTGCCAGCAGTTGGGGACTAGCGGGGGGCACAGATACGCAGTATTTT | CASSWGLAGGTDTQYF
TRBD2 | - | TRBJ2-7 | TRBV29-1 | TGCAGCGTTTCCGGGACTAGCGCGATCTACGAGCAGTACTTC | CSVSGTSAIYEQYF
TRBD1 | once | TRBJ2-1 | TRBV11-2 | TGTGCCAGCAGCGCGGCCGGGACAGGGGGGGCCTACAATGAGCAGTTCTTC | CASSAAGTGGAYNEQFF
- | - | TRBJ1-2 | TRBV6-1 | TGTGCCAGCAGTGAAGCGGGACTGGGAAGCTATGGCTACACCTTC | CASSEAGLGSYGYTF
- | many | TRBJ2-1 | TRBV7-9 | TGTGCCAGCAGCTTAACCAGGGTCAATGAGCAGTTCTTC | CASSLTRVNEQFF
TRBD1 | - | TRBJ1-2 | TRBV7-9 | TGTGCCAGCAGCTTTTTCTCGACAGGGTCCTATGGCTACACCTTC | CASSFFSTGSYGYTF
- | few | TRBJ1-1 | TRBV9 | TGTGCCAGCAGCCCCAGCGGGACCATCACTGAAGCTTTCTTT | CASSPSGTITEAFF
- | - | TRBJ2-1 | TRBV29-1 | TGCAGCGTTGAAGCCGTCATTAATGAGCAGTTCTTC | CSVEAVINEQFF
TRBD1 | - | TRBJ2-2 | TRBV5-1 | TGCGCCAGCAGCGCGGACAGGGGGCACACCGGGGAGCTGTTTTTT | CASSADRGHTGELFF
TRBD1 | - | TRBJ2-3 | TRBV18 | TGTGCCAGCTCACCAAGAGGGGGCGAGACAGATACGCAGTATTTT | CASSPRGGETDTQYF
TRBD1 | - | TRBJ2-7 | TRBV5-1 | TGCGCCAGCAGCTTGGCTTGGGGACAGGGTTCCGAGCAGTACTTC | CASSLAWGQGSEQYF
- | - | TRBJ2-7 | TRBV28 | TGTGCCAGCAGTTTATCCGACAACTACGAGCAGTACTTC | CASSLSDNYEQYF
TRBD2 | few | TRBJ2-7 | TRBV29-1 | TGCAGCGCGTTAGCGGGAGACTACGAGCAGTACTTC | CSALAGDYEQYF
- | - | TRBJ1-2 | TRBV7-9 | TGTGCCAGCAGCGTAAACAAGGACTACACCTTC | CASSVNKDYTF
- | few | TRBJ2-5 | TRBV12-3/TRBV12-4 | TGTGCCAGCAGTTTCATGGTCGGGGGACAAGAGACCCAGTACTTC | CASSFMVGGQETQYF
- | - | TRBJ2-7 | TRBV2 | TGTGCCAGCAGCCAGGACGGTGGCTCCTACGAGCAGTACTTC | CASSQDGGSYEQYF
- | - | TRBJ1-2 | TRBV6-2/TRBV6-3 | TGTGCCATCAGTCTCAGGGATTATGGCTACACCTTC | CAISLRDYGYTF
- | few | TRBJ2-2 | TRBV5-1 | TGCGCCAGCACCCGGGCGGCAGGGGGCCAGAGCGGGAGATCAACCGGGGAGCTGTTTTTT | CASTRAAGGQSGRSTGELFF
- | few | TRBJ1-6 | TRBV6-1 | TGTGCCAGCAGTGAAAGGGTATCACCCCTCCACTTT | CASSERVSPLHF
- | - | TRBJ2-3 | TRBV5-1 | TGCGCCAGCATGGGTACAGATACGCAGTATTTT | CASMGTDTQYF
TRBD2 | - | TRBJ2-3 | TRBV19 | TGTGCCAGTAGTATTAGCGGGGAGGTATATACGCAGTATTTT | CASSISGEVYTQYF
TRBD1 | few | TRBJ1-1 | TRBV14 | TGTGCCAGCAGCCACCGGGGACAGGGGATCACTGAAGCTTTCTTT | CASSHRGQGITEAFF
- | few | TRBJ2-7 | TRBV10-2 | TGCGCCAGCAGTGATCGGCACAGGGCCTCCTACGAGCAGTACTTC | CASSDRHRASYEQYF